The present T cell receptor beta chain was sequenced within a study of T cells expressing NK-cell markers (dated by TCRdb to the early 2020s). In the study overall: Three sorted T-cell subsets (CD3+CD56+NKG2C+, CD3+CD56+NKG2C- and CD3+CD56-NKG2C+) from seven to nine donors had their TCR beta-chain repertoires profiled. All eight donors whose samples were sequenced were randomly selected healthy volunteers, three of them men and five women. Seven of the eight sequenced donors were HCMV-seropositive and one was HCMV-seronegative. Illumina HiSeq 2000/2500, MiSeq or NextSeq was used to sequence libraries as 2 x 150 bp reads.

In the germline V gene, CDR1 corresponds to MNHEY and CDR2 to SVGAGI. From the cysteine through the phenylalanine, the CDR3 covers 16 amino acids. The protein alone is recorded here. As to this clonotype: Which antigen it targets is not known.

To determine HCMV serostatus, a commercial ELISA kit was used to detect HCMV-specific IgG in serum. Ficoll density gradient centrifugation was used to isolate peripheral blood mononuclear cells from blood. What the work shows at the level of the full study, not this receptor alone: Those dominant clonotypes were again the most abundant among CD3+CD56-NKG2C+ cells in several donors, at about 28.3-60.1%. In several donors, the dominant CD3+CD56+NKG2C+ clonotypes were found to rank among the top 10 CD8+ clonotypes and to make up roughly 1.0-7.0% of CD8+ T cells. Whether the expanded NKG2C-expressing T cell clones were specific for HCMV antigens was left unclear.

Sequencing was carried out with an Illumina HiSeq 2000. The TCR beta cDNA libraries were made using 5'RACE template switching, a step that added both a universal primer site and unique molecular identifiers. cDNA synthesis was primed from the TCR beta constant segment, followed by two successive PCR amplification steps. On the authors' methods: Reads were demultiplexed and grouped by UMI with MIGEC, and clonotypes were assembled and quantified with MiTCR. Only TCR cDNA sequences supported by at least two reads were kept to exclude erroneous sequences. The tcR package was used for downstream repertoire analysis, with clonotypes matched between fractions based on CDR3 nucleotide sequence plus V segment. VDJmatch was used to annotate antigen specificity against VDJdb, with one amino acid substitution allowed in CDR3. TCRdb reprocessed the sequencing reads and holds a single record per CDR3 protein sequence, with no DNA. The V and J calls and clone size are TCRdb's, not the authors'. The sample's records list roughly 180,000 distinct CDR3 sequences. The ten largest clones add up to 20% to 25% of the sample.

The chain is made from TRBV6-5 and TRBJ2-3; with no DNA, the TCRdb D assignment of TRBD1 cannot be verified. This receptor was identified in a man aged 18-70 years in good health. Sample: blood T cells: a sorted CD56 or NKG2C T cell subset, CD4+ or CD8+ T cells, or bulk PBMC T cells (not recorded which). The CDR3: CASSYRAGAQTDTQYF.